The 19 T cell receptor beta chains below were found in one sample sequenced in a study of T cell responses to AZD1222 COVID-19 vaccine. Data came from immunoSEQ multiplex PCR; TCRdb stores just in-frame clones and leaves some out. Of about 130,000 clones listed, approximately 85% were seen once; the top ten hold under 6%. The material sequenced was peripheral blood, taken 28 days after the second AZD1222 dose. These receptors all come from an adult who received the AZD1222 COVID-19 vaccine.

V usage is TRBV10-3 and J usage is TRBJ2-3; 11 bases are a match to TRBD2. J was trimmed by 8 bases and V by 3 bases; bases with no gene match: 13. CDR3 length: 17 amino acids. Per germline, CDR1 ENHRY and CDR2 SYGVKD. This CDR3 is CAISDMASGGFVSTQYF. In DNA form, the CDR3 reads TGTGCCATCAGTGATATGGCTAGCGGGGGGTTTGTGTCTACGCAGTATTTT.

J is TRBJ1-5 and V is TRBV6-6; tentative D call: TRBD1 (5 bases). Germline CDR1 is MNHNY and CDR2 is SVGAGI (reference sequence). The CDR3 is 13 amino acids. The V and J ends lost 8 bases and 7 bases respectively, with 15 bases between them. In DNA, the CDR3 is TGTGCCAGCGGCTTGGGGCAGGGACAGCCCCAGCATTTT. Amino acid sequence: CASGLGQGQPQHF.

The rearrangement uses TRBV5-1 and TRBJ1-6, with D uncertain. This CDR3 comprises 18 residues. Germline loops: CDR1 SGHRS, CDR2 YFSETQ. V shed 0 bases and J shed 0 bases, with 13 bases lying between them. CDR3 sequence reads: CASSLVGVSSSYNSPLHF. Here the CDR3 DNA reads TGCGCCAGCAGCTTGGTAGGTGTATCAAGCTCCTATAATTCACCCCTCCACTTT.

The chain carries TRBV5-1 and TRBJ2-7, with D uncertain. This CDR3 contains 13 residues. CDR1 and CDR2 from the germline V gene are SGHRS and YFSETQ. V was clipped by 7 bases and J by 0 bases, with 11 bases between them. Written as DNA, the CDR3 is TGCGCCAGCTCCCAGGAAAGCTCCTACGAGCAGTACTTC. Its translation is CASSQESSYEQYF. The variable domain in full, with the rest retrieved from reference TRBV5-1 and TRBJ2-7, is KAGVTQTPRYLIKTRGQQVTLSCSPISGHRSVSWYQQTPGQGLQFLFEYFSETQRNKGNFPGRFSGRQFSNSRSEMNVSTLELGDSALYLCASSQESSYEQYFGPGTRLTVT.

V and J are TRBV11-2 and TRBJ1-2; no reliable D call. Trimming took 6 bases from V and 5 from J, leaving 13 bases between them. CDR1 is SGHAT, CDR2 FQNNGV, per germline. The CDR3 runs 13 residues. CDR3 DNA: TGTGCCAGCAGTCCGACGGTGGCGTATGGCTACACCTTC. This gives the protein CASSPTVAYGYTF.

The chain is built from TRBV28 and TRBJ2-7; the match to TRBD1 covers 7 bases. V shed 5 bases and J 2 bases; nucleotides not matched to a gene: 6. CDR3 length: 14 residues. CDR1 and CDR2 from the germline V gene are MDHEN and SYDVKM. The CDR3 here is CASSQQGSTYEQYF. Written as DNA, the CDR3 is TGTGCCAGCAGTCAACAGGGGTCTACCTACGAGCAGTACTTC.

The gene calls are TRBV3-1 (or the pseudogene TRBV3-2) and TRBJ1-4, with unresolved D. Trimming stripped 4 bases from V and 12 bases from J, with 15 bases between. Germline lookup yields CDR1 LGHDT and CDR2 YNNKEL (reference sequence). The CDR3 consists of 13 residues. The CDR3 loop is CASSRTALGELFF. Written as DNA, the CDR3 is TGTGCCAGCAGCCGGACCGCCTTAGGTGAACTGTTTTTT.

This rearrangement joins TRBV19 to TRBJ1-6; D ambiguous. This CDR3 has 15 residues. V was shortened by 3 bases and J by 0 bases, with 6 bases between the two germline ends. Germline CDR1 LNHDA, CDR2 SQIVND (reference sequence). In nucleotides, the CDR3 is TGTGCCAGTAGTATTATGAGCTCCTATAATTCACCCCTCCACTTT. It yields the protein CASSIMSSYNSPLHF. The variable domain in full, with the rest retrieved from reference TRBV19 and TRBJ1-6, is DGGITQSPKYLFRKEGQNVTLSCEQNLNHDAMYWYRQDPGQGLRLIYYSQIVNDFQKGDIAEGYSVSREKKESFPLTVTSAQKNPTAFYLCASSIMSSYNSPLHFGNGTRLTVT.

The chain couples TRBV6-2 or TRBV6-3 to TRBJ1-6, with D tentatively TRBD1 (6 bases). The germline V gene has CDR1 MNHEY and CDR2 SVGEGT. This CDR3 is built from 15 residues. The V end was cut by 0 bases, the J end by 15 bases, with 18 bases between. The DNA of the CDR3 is TGTGCCAGCAGTTACTCTCCGGGGGCCCTGGTTGGCCTCCACTTT. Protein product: CASSYSPGALVGLHF.

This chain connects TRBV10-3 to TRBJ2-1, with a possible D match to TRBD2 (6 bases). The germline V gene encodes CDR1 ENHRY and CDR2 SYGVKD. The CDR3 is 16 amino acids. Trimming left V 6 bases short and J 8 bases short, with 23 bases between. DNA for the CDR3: TGTGCCATCAGACCAACCGGCGGGGTCGTATTTCATGAGCAGTTCTTC. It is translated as CAIRPTGGVVFHEQFF.

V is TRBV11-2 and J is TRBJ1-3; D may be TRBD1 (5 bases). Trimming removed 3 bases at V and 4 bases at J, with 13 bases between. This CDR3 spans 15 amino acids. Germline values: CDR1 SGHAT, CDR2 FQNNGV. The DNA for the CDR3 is TGTGCCAGCAGCTTCGAGGGGCGTGCGGGAAACACCATATATTTT. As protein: CASSFEGRAGNTIYF. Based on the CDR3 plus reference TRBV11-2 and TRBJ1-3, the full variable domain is EAGVAQSPRYKIIEKRQSVAFWCNPISGHATLYWYQQILGQGPKLLIQFQNNGVVDDSQLPKDRFSAERLKGVDSTLKIQPAKLEDSAVYLCASSFEGRAGNTIYFGEGSWLTVV.

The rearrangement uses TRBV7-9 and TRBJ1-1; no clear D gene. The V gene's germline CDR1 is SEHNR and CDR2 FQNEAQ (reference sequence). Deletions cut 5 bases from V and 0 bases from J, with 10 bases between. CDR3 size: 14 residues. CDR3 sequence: CASSRDTMNTEAFF. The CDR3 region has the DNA TGTGCCAGCAGCAGAGACACCATGAACACTGAAGCTTTCTTT.

The CDR3 DNA reads TGTGCCGTGGCGAGGCAGAGCTATGGCTACACCTTC. Translating gives CAVARQSYGYTF. This chain links TRBV7-9 with TRBJ1-2; unclear D gene. CDR3 size: 12 residues. CDR1 is SEHNR and CDR2 is FQNEAQ in the germline V gene (reference sequence). The V end was cut by 11 bases, the J end by 4 bases, with 14 bases between.

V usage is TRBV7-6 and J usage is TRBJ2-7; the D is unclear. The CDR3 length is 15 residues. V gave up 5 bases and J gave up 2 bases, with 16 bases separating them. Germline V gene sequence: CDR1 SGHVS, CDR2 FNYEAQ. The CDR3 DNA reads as TGTGCCAGCAGCCAATCGGACCAGCCAGCCTACGAGCAGTACTTC. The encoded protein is CASSQSDQPAYEQYF.

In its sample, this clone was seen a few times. In DNA, the CDR3 is TGCAGCGGCGGACAGGAGTATGGCTACACCTTC. Encoded protein: CSGGQEYGYTF. The chain links TRBV29-1 to TRBJ1-2; 7 positions agree with TRBD1. The length of the CDR3 is 11 residues. CDR1 and CDR2 (germline): SQVTM, ANQGSEA. With V trimmed by 7 bases and J by 5 bases, 4 bases remained unmatched.

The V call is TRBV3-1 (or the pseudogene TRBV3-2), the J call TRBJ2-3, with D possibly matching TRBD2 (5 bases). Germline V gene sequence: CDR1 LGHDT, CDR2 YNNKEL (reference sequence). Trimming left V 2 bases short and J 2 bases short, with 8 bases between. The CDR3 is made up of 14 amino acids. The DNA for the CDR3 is TGTGCCAGCAGCCAAAGACTACCCACAGATACGCAGTATTTT. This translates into CASSQRLPTDTQYF.

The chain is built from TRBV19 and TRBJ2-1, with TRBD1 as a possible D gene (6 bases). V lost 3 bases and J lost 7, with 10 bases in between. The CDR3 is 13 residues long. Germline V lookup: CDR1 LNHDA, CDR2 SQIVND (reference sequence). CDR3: CASSIRGRNEQFF. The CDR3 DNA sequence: TGTGCCAGTAGTATCAGGGGTCGGAATGAGCAGTTCTTC. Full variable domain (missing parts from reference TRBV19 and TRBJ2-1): DGGITQSPKYLFRKEGQNVTLSCEQNLNHDAMYWYRQDPGQGLRLIYYSQIVNDFQKGDIAEGYSVSREKKESFPLTVTSAQKNPTAFYLCASSIRGRNEQFFGPGTRLTVL.

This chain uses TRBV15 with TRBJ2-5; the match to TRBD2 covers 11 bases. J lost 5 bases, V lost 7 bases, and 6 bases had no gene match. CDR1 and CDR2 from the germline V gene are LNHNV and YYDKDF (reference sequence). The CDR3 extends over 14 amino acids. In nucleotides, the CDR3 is TGTGCCACCATGCTAGCGGGGGGTCTGGAGACCCAGTACTTC. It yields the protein CATMLAGGLETQYF. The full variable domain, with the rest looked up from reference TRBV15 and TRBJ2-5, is DAMVIQNPRYQVTQFGKPVTLSCSQTLNHNVMYWYQQKSSQAPKLLFHYYDKDFNNEADTPDNFQSRRPNTSFCFLDIRSPGLGDTAMYLCATMLAGGLETQYFGPGTRLLVL.

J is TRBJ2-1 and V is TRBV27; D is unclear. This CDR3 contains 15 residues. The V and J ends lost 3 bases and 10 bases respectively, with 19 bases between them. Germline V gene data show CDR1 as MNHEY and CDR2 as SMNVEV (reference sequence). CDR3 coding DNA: TGTGCCAGCAGTTTTCGGGCCTACCCCAGCCGAGAGCAGTTCTTC. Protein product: CASSFRAYPSREQFF.